This TCR beta chain was documented in a study of T cell repertoires in cytomegalovirus infection. Overall study findings and caveats: The ex vivo response was dominated by HLA-C-restricted CMV-specific TCR beta clonotypes.

TCRdb re-called the reads through MiXCR, storing one row per CDR3 protein. The table includes about 300,000 distinct CDR3 sequences, around 25% detected once. A word on this clonotype: What it binds is not known.

Germline CDR1 MGHRA, CDR2 YSYEKL. V was clipped by 0 bases and J by 2 bases; unmatched bases: 6. The CDR3 sequence is 16 residues long. This rearrangement joins TRBV4-1 to TRBJ2-5; the match to TRBD2 covers 7 bases. Sequenced input: PBMCs. This sequence was found in a human donor in good health (CMV status not recorded). Some clones in this sample may be carry-over from other donors' samples. CDR3 in DNA: TGCGCCAGCAGCCAAGATCCCCCTAGCGGACAAGAGACCCAGTACTTC. It translates to CASSQDPPSGQETQYF.